Listed here are 5 T cell receptor beta chains from one sample, sequenced in a study of shared clonotypes between healthy human individuals. The data were produced by immunoSEQ multiplex PCR, yet TCRdb's version contains in-frame clones alone and is incomplete. Of 600,000 to 750,000 clones listed, about three quarters are singletons. Sequencing was performed on memory CD4+ T cells sorted from blood. Subset specified: CD45RA-negative fraction. The origin of the receptors is a woman younger than 45 in good health.

The chain employs TRBV2 and TRBJ2-3; D perhaps matches TRBD2 (6 bases). Trimming pared 1 base from V and 6 bases from J, leaving 8 bases between. The CDR3 loop spans 13 amino acids. Germline lookup yields CDR1 SNHLY and CDR2 FYNNEI. The CDR3 sequence is CASSEGGTDTQYF. For the CDR3, the DNA is TGTGCCAGCAGTGAAGGCGGGACTGATACGCAGTATTTT.

This sequence joins TRBV7-8 and TRBJ2-1, with a tentative D call TRBD2 (5 bases). Germline loops: CDR1 SGHVS, CDR2 FQNEAQ. The length of the CDR3 is 15 residues. The germline V and J ends were trimmed by 6 bases and 8 bases, with 20 bases remaining between them. The DNA for the CDR3 is TGTGCCAGCAGGGGCAGGATTGGCGGGTCTCATGAGCAGTTCTTC. Its protein product is CASRGRIGGSHEQFF. Filled out from reference TRBV7-8 and TRBJ2-1, the complete variable domain reads GAGVSQSPRYKVAKRGQDVALRCDPISGHVSLFWYQQALGQGPEFLTYFQNEAQLDKSGLPSDRFFAERPEGSVSTLKIQRTQQEDSAVYLCASRGRIGGSHEQFFGPGTRLTVL.

This sequence joins TRBV6-5 and TRBJ2-5, with no clear D. V was trimmed by 2 bases and J by 4 bases, leaving 17 bases between them. Germline assignment: CDR1 MNHEY and CDR2 SVGAGI. The CDR3 consists of 16 residues. The CDR3 loop reads CASSYTSKALGETQYF. DNA of the CDR3: TGTGCCAGCAGTTACACCTCGAAGGCGCTGGGAGAGACCCAGTACTTC.

The chain combines TRBV18 with TRBJ1-1; TRBD1 might be the D (6 bases). The V gene lost 5 bases and the J gene lost 1 base, with 11 bases spanning the gap. Per germline, CDR1 KGHSH and CDR2 LQKENI. The CDR3 is made up of 14 amino acids. CDR3 in amino acids: CASSSRTANTEAFF. CDR3 coding DNA: TGTGCCAGCTCATCAAGGACAGCGAACACTGAAGCTTTCTTT.

In this sample, this clone turned up a few times. This chain uses TRBV19 with TRBJ1-5; D is perhaps TRBD1 (5 bases). CDR1 LNHDA and CDR2 SQIVND come from the germline V gene (reference sequence). There are 14 residues in the CDR3. V was shortened by 10 bases and J by 7 bases, with 20 bases between the two germline ends. The CDR3 nucleotides read TGTGCCACAGAGCCTACCAGGGTCGGACAGCCCCAGCATTTT. Translating it yields CATEPTRVGQPQHF.